This T cell receptor beta chain emerged from a study of post-analysis software for immune sequencing data. This clonotype came up a few times. There are 16 residues in the CDR3. Between the trimmed V and J ends, which lost 0 bases and 4 bases, there was a span of 16 bases. Per germline, CDR1 SQVTM and CDR2 ANQGSEA. cDNA libraries for TCR beta contained unique molecular identifiers. TCRdb used MiXCR to reprocess the PCR reads, holding one entry per CDR3 protein. The sample lists about 160,000 distinct CDR3 sequences, roughly 40% occurring once. V gene TRBV29-1 combines with J gene TRBJ2-1; perhaps TRBD2 as D (6 bases). The source material was blood, sampled after autologous hematopoietic stem cell transplantation. The sequence was collected from a girl under 18 with multiple sclerosis. The CDR3 DNA follows: TGCAGCGTTGAAGATCGGGGTAGACTAGTATACAATGAGCAGTTCTTC. This codes for CSVEDRGRLVYNEQFF.